The next 29 T cell receptor beta chains were all read from a single sample in a study of blood T cell repertoires in COVID-19. Some clones are missing from TCRdb's copy, which holds only in-frame ones; the method was immunoSEQ multiplex PCR. This repertoire shows approximately 85,000 clones, around 90% found once; its top ten account for approximately 2.9%. The specimen sequenced was peripheral blood. These receptors originate from a woman aged 50 to 65 with active or convalescent COVID-19.

The chain links TRBV27 to TRBJ2-1, with 7 positions matching TRBD1. There are 15 residues in the CDR3. Losses at the gene ends were 0 bases for V and 4 bases for J; bases not matched to a gene: 3. Germline V CDR1 and CDR2: MNHEY, SMNVEV (reference sequence). The DNA of the CDR3 is TGTGCCAGCAGTTTATCGACAGGGTCATACAATGAGCAGTTCTTC. It codes for CASSLSTGSYNEQFF.

The chain is built from TRBV5-1 and TRBJ1-2; D may be TRBD1 (6 bases). The germline gives CDR1 SGHRS, CDR2 YFSETQ. This CDR3 spans 14 amino acids. Trimming took 4 bases from V and 2 from J, leaving 12 bases between them. CDR3 residues: CASSDLQGNYGYTF. The DNA for the CDR3 is TGCGCCAGCAGCGACCTGCAGGGGAACTATGGCTACACCTTC.

J is TRBJ1-4 and V is TRBV6-2 or TRBV6-3; D is undetermined. The CDR3 is made up of 16 amino acids. V lost 2 bases and J lost 5, with 15 bases in between. Germline-derived CDR1 and CDR2 are MNHEY and SVGEGT. CDR3 DNA: TGTGCCAGCAGTTACCCTCGAGAGGGATGGAATGAAAAACTGTTTTTT. It specifies CASSYPREGWNEKLFF.

This clone was found many times. The chain recombines TRBV30 with TRBJ1-2; D is unresolved. The CDR3 covers 14 residues. V shed 1 base and J shed 0 bases, with 9 bases lying between them. The germline gives CDR1 GTSNPN, CDR2 SVGIG (reference sequence). This chain's CDR3 is CAWSDLGANYGYTF. The CDR3 nucleotides read TGTGCCTGGAGTGATCTCGGGGCTAACTATGGCTACACCTTC.

The chain recombines TRBV7-2 with TRBJ2-1, with D perhaps TRBD2 (6 bases). With 1 base removed from V and 8 bases from J, the gap between germline ends came to 15 bases. Germline values: CDR1 SGHTA, CDR2 FQGNSA. The CDR3 is 15 residues long. CDR3 protein: CASSLEGGWGDEQFF. The CDR3, as DNA: TGTGCCAGCAGCTTAGAAGGCGGCTGGGGGGATGAGCAGTTCTTC.

CDR3 nucleotides: TGTGCCAGGGGAGGGCGGGGCAAGGACGAGACCCAGTACTTC. Translated: CARGGRGKDETQYF. The rearrangement links TRBV6-8 to TRBJ2-5; 7 bases map to TRBD2. Germline assignment: CDR1 MNHGY and CDR2 SAAAGT. The J segment lost 5 bases and the V segment lost 9 bases, leaving 12 bases of the junction unmatched. This CDR3 comprises 14 residues.

This chain links TRBV19 with TRBJ1-6, with TRBD1 as a possible D gene (5 bases). V was shortened by 5 bases and J by 9 bases, with 17 bases between the two germline ends. Germline V gene lookup returns CDR1 LNHDA and CDR2 SQIVND (reference sequence). The CDR3 extends over 15 amino acids. The CDR3 spells CASSPFGGSSSPLHF. In nucleotides, the CDR3 is TGTGCCAGTAGTCCCTTTGGGGGGAGCAGTTCACCCCTCCACTTT.

The rearrangement links TRBV6-5 to TRBJ1-2; possible D gene TRBD1, 5 bases. V lost 6 bases and J lost 8, with 22 bases in between. Looked up from germline, CDR1 is MNHEY and CDR2 is SVGAGI. This CDR3 spans 15 amino acids. As DNA, the CDR3 is TGTGCCAGCAGACCCGACGACAGTTCGAGTCGAGGCTACACCTTC. This sequence encodes CASRPDDSSSRGYTF.

V usage is TRBV6-1 and J usage is TRBJ1-1; D is uncertain. There are 13 residues in the CDR3. Trimming pared 1 base from V and 1 base from J, leaving 4 bases between. Germline V gene sequence: CDR1 MNHNS, CDR2 SASEGT. The CDR3 coding sequence is TGTGCCAGCAGTGAAGTACAGAACACTGAAGCTTTCTTT. Protein product: CASSEVQNTEAFF.

The genes are TRBV12-3 or TRBV12-4 and TRBJ2-2, with D perhaps matching TRBD2 (5 bases). The CDR3 is 13 residues long. Trimming stripped 3 bases from V and 7 bases from J, with 9 bases between. The CDR3 spells CASSLRRGGELFF. As DNA, the CDR3 is TGTGCCAGCAGTTTGAGACGGGGCGGGGAGCTGTTTTTT.

The chain carries TRBV6-2 or TRBV6-3 and TRBJ1-1, with D tentatively TRBD1 (5 bases). The CDR3 length is 17 residues. The V end was cut by 0 bases, the J end by 5 bases, with 19 bases between. Per germline, CDR1 MNHEY and CDR2 SVGEGT. CDR3 in DNA: TGTGCCAGCAGTTACTCGGCGGGACCGGGTTTGGTTACTGAAGCTTTCTTT. It specifies CASSYSAGPGLVTEAFF.

The sample holds a few counts of this clone. The V call is TRBV7-2, the J call TRBJ2-3; D possibly corresponds to TRBD2 (5 bases). Looked up from germline, CDR1 is SGHTA and CDR2 is FQGNSA. V was clipped by 5 bases and J by 0 bases, with 12 bases between them. The CDR3 is 15 residues long. The CDR3 DNA reads as TGTGCCAGCAGCGATCGGCGGGCTAGCACAGATACGCAGTATTTT. It yields the protein CASSDRRASTDTQYF.

This clone was picked up a small number of times. V gene TRBV5-5 combines with J gene TRBJ1-6; weak D call: TRBD1 (5 bases). Trimming removed 0 bases at V and 5 bases at J, with 15 bases between. CDR1 is SGHKS and CDR2 is YYEKEE in the germline V gene (reference sequence). This CDR3 contains 17 residues. This chain's CDR3 is CASSLAGGVGNNSPLHF. As DNA, the CDR3 is TGTGCCAGCAGCTTGGCGGGGGGGGTTGGGAATAATTCACCCCTCCACTTT.

The chain recombines TRBV9 with TRBJ1-2; D gene ambiguous. Trimming cost V 0 bases and J 0 bases, with 9 bases left between them. Germline V gene lookup returns CDR1 SGDLS and CDR2 YYNGEE. The CDR3 is 15 amino acids. The CDR3 spells CASSVGGIANYGYTF. In DNA form, the CDR3 reads TGTGCCAGCAGCGTAGGAGGGATCGCTAACTATGGCTACACCTTC.

This clone was seen a single time. This chain links TRBV12-3 or TRBV12-4 with TRBJ2-7, with D perhaps TRBD1 (6 bases). The CDR3 has 13 amino acids. Trimming removed 3 bases from V and 6 bases from J, with 12 bases in between. The CDR3 spells CASSLLAGAEQYF. CDR3 bases: TGTGCCAGCAGTTTGTTGGCAGGGGCCGAGCAGTACTTC.

CDR3 DNA sequence: TGTGCCAGCAGCTTGGGGACAGGGGATCAGCCCCAGCATTTT. Translating it yields CASSLGTGDQPQHF. The chain couples TRBV11-2 to TRBJ1-5; TRBD1 matches 10 bases. The CDR3 is 14 residues long. Germline CDR1 is SGHAT and CDR2 is FQNNGV. The V and J ends lost 3 bases and 5 bases, in that order; junction bases with no gene match: 1.

V usage is TRBV2 and J usage is TRBJ1-1; D call uncertain. V was trimmed by 7 bases and J by 0 bases, leaving 9 bases between them. Germline V CDR1 and CDR2: SNHLY, FYNNEI. This CDR3 is 13 amino acids long. The CDR3, as DNA: TGTGCCAGCACTACGAAAATGAACACTGAAGCTTTCTTT. Translated: CASTTKMNTEAFF.

This clone appeared a few times. The chain uses TRBV10-3 and TRBJ1-2; the D is unclear. V was trimmed by 3 bases and J by 0 bases, leaving 5 bases between them. CDR3 length: 13 amino acids. The germline V gene has CDR1 ENHRY and CDR2 SYGVKD. CDR3 loop: CAISDLSNYGYTF. The CDR3 DNA is TGTGCCATCAGTGACCTTTCTAACTATGGCTACACCTTC.

The genes are TRBV4-3 and TRBJ2-6; weak D call: TRBD2 (5 bases). Trimming cost V 2 bases and J 0 bases, with 20 bases left between them. In germline, CDR1 is LGHNA, CDR2 YSLEER. The CDR3 consists of 20 residues. The CDR3 loop reads CASSQRLSDLRNSGANVLTF. CDR3 bases: TGCGCCAGCAGCCAACGACTTTCGGACTTAAGAAACTCTGGGGCCAACGTCCTGACTTTC.

This clone turned up a few times. The V and J genes are TRBV5-4 and TRBJ1-1, with 8 bases fitting TRBD1. CDR1 SGHNT and CDR2 YYREEE come from the germline V gene (reference sequence). V shed 1 base, J shed 6 bases, and the junction held 5 bases outside the gene matches. CDR3 size: 14 residues. The CDR3 coding sequence is TGTGCCAGCAGCTTGCAAGGACAGGGCTCTGAAGCTTTCTTT. Encoded protein: CASSLQGQGSEAFF.

The V gene is TRBV5-1, the J gene TRBJ1-1; 12 nucleotides line up with TRBD1. Trimming cost V 0 bases and J 4 bases; bases outside gene matches: 1. CDR1 is SGHRS and CDR2 is YFSETQ in the germline V gene. This CDR3 spans 15 amino acids. CDR3 DNA: TGCGCCAGCAGCTTGGTGGGACAGGGGGCCACTGAAGCTTTCTTT. Encoded protein: CASSLVGQGATEAFF. The variable domain in full, completed from reference TRBV5-1 and TRBJ1-1, reads KAGVTQTPRYLIKTRGQQVTLSCSPISGHRSVSWYQQTPGQGLQFLFEYFSETQRNKGNFPGRFSGRQFSNSRSEMNVSTLELGDSALYLCASSLVGQGATEAFFGQGTRLTVV.

This clone was counted once. The chain carries TRBV4-3 and TRBJ2-5; tentatively, D is TRBD2 (7 bases). Per germline, CDR1 LGHNA and CDR2 YSLEER. This CDR3 comprises 19 residues. V was trimmed by 0 bases and J by 2 bases, leaving 22 bases between them. The CDR3 sequence: CASSQEWPRGGALQETQYF. CDR3 DNA: TGCGCCAGCAGCCAAGAATGGCCCCGTGGGGGGGCACTACAAGAGACCCAGTACTTC.

The chain employs TRBV18 and TRBJ1-1; D is unresolved. Trimming stripped 6 bases from V and 5 bases from J, with 13 bases between. The germline V gene encodes CDR1 KGHSH and CDR2 LQKENI. The CDR3 is 13 residues long. This CDR3 reads CASSLNERTEAFF. The CDR3 coding sequence is TGTGCCAGCTCCCTGAACGAGAGGACTGAAGCTTTCTTT.

The CDR3 DNA follows: TGTGCCAGCTCCGCCTTCGAACCGTCGCACGTTAGGGCCGGGGTCAACTACGAGCAGTACTTC. It codes for CASSAFEPSHVRAGVNYEQYF. This chain uses TRBV18 with TRBJ2-7; maybe TRBD2 (5 bases). From germline, CDR1 is KGHSH and CDR2 LQKENI. The V end lost 6 bases, the J end lost 3 bases, and 36 bases lay between the germline ends. This CDR3 is 21 amino acids long.

CDR3 DNA: TGTGCCAGTAGTAGAACAGGGGGCCCCTACGAGCAGTACTTC. Amino acids: CASSRTGGPYEQYF. The V and J genes are TRBV19 and TRBJ2-7; 9 bases are shared with TRBD1. Germline V gene lookup returns CDR1 LNHDA and CDR2 SQIVND (reference sequence). The CDR3 has 14 residues. Trimming cost V 4 bases and J 2 bases; bases outside gene matches: 3.

This clone was seen once. The V gene is TRBV3-1 (or the pseudogene TRBV3-2), the J gene TRBJ2-7, with TRBD1 identical over 10 bases. This CDR3 has 14 amino acids. Losses at the gene ends were 7 bases for V and 3 bases for J; bases not matched to a gene: 6. Germline-derived CDR1 and CDR2 are LGHDT and YNNKEL (reference sequence). CDR3 coding DNA: TGTGCCAGCACGGACAGGGGGAATAGCTACGAGCAGTACTTC. Translation gives CASTDRGNSYEQYF.

V gene TRBV6-5 combines with J gene TRBJ2-1; perhaps TRBD1 as D (5 bases). The CDR3 is 15 amino acids. In germline, CDR1 is MNHEY, CDR2 SVGAGI. V lost 6 bases and J 5 bases, leaving 17 bases between the germline ends. The DNA of the CDR3 is TGTGCCAGCAGCCAAGATGACAGAGGAGACAATGAGCAGTTCTTC. Encoded protein: CASSQDDRGDNEQFF.

This clone came up once. V gene TRBV15 combines with J gene TRBJ1-5; tentative D call: TRBD1 (5 bases). The ends were cut back, 7 bases at V and 0 bases at J, with 13 bases in the middle. Germline V lookup: CDR1 LNHNV, CDR2 YYDKDF (reference sequence). The CDR3 is 15 residues long. CDR3 residues: CATNLDSYSNQPQHF. CDR3 in DNA: TGTGCCACCAACCTAGACAGTTATAGCAATCAGCCCCAGCATTTT.

In its sample, this clone was seen once. The chain recombines TRBV7-2 with TRBJ2-3; maybe TRBD1 (5 bases). The CDR3 length is 15 residues. CDR1 SGHTA and CDR2 FQGNSA come from the germline V gene. Between the trimmed V and J ends, which lost 1 base and 2 bases, there was a span of 10 bases. The CDR3 DNA reads as TGTGCCAGCAGCTTAGTGAGGACAAACACAGATACGCAGTATTTT. Amino acids: CASSLVRTNTDTQYF.